The 20 T cell receptor beta chains below all came from one sample that was sequenced in a study of cytomegalovirus exposure and HLA in healthy donors. Sequencing used immunoSEQ multiplex PCR; TCRdb keeps in-frame clones, though not all of them. The sample lists 100,000 to 120,000 clones; roughly 89% were seen once. The source material was PBMCs. Every receptor here comes from a woman between 18 and 29 years old in good health and CMV-seronegative.

The chain couples TRBV6-1 to TRBJ1-5, with TRBD1 as a possible D gene (5 bases). The CDR3 loop spans 15 amino acids. Germline V gene data show CDR1 as MNHNS and CDR2 as SASEGT. Deletions cut 6 bases from V and 3 bases from J, with 15 bases between. The CDR3 is CASSAGSPYNQPQHF. The CDR3 DNA follows: TGTGCCAGCAGCGCAGGGTCCCCCTACAATCAGCCCCAGCATTTT.

V gene TRBV6-5 combines with J gene TRBJ2-1; D is perhaps TRBD1 (7 bases). The CDR3 has 16 amino acids. CDR1 is MNHEY and CDR2 is SVGAGI in the germline V gene. Trimming cost V 0 bases and J 4 bases, with 13 bases left between them. Written as DNA, the CDR3 is TGTGCCAGCAGTTACTCGGAGGGGACAGTTTACAATGAGCAGTTCTTC. Its protein is CASSYSEGTVYNEQFF.

V is TRBV5-6 and J is TRBJ1-4; TRBD1 matches 12 bases. The CDR3 covers 15 residues. Germline values: CDR1 SGHDT, CDR2 YYEEEE. After removal of 3 bases from V and 6 bases from J, the junction contained 3 bases not matched to a gene. The CDR3 DNA reads TGTGCCAGCAGCTCCCGGGACAGGGGGCATGAAAAACTGTTTTTT. This sequence encodes CASSSRDRGHEKLFF.

This clone was seen a handful of times. The chain links TRBV6-1 to TRBJ2-1, with D perhaps TRBD1 (7 bases). V dropped 5 bases and J dropped 8 bases, with 13 bases sitting between them. The CDR3 sequence is 13 residues long. Germline V CDR1 and CDR2: MNHNS, SASEGT. DNA for the CDR3: TGTGCCAGCAGTTTGGACAGGAGGGATGAGCAGTTCTTC. Amino acid sequence: CASSLDRRDEQFF.

The gene calls are TRBV19 and TRBJ1-2; D perhaps matches TRBD1 (5 bases). Trimming left V 0 bases short and J 6 bases short, with 14 bases between. The CDR3 is 15 residues long. Germline CDR1 and CDR2: LNHDA and SQIVND (reference sequence). CDR3 nucleotide sequence: TGTGCCAGTAGTATAGATCTCAGGGAAACGCATGGCTACACCTTC. It specifies CASSIDLRETHGYTF.

This chain uses TRBV20-1 with TRBJ1-1; D remains unclear. This CDR3 spans 11 amino acids. From germline, CDR1 is DFQATT and CDR2 SNEGSKA (reference sequence). V was pared by 7 bases and J by 1 base, with 7 bases between. This chain's CDR3 is CSVEENTEAFF. CDR3 DNA sequence: TGCAGTGTTGAGGAGAACACTGAAGCTTTCTTT.

The rearrangement links TRBV2 to TRBJ2-2, with 9 bases that match TRBD2. Germline trimming cut 5 bases from V and 9 bases from J; bases unmatched to any gene: 10. Germline lookup yields CDR1 SNHLY and CDR2 FYNNEI. The length of the CDR3 is 15 residues. The CDR3 sequence is CASSISGSRARELFF. The CDR3 DNA follows: TGTGCCAGCAGTATTAGCGGGAGCCGCGCTAGGGAGCTGTTTTTT.

This clone has a single count. This CDR3 is CASSVLGRGNSPLHF. In DNA, the CDR3 is TGTGCCAGCAGCGTGCTTGGACGGGGGAATTCACCCCTCCACTTT. The rearrangement uses TRBV9 and TRBJ1-6; D may be TRBD1 (5 bases). This CDR3 contains 15 residues. Germline V gives CDR1 SGDLS, CDR2 YYNGEE. V gave up 2 bases and J gave up 7 bases, with 13 bases separating them.

V usage is TRBV4-2 and J usage is TRBJ2-3; TRBD2 aligns across 8 bases. The CDR3 totals 17 residues. V trimming: 0 bases; J trimming: 6 bases; junction bases outside the gene matches: 11. CDR1 LGHNA and CDR2 YNFKEQ come from the germline V gene. CDR3 region: CASSQEVGTSGIDTQYF. In DNA form, the CDR3 reads TGTGCCAGCAGCCAAGAAGTGGGGACTAGTGGTATTGATACGCAGTATTTT.

The chain combines TRBV7-9 with TRBJ1-1; D is unclear. Deletions cut 6 bases from V and 4 bases from J, with 9 bases between. Germline values: CDR1 SEHNR, CDR2 FQNEAQ (reference sequence). The CDR3 is 12 amino acids. Here the CDR3 reads CASSRGSTEAFF. CDR3 bases: TGTGCCAGCAGTCGTGGGAGCACTGAAGCTTTCTTT.

This clone was seen just once. The chain has TRBV27 and TRBJ2-5, with D perhaps TRBD2 (6 bases). V lost 2 bases and J lost 11, with 9 bases in between. The length of the CDR3 is 11 residues. The germline V gene encodes CDR1 MNHEY and CDR2 SMNVEV (reference sequence). CDR3 bases: TGTGCCAGCAGTTTAGGAGGGGCACAGTACTTC. This translates into CASSLGGAQYF.

The chain carries TRBV28 and TRBJ1-5, with no clear D. The germline gives CDR1 MDHEN, CDR2 SYDVKM. This CDR3 has 14 residues. Trimming removed 6 bases at V and 1 base at J, with 10 bases between. CDR3: CASRTTPSNQPQHF. The CDR3 DNA reads as TGTGCCAGCAGGACAACGCCCAGCAATCAGCCCCAGCATTTT.

The V call is TRBV18, the J call TRBJ1-4; TRBD1 matches at 8 bases. Germline V gene data show CDR1 as KGHSH and CDR2 as LQKENI. This CDR3 spans 15 amino acids. Trimming removed 8 bases from V and 4 bases from J; junction bases left unmatched: 9. CDR3 DNA: TGTGCCAGCGCCGCACCGGGACAGGTTAATGAAAAACTGTTTTTT. Translating gives CASAAPGQVNEKLFF.

V usage is TRBV9 and J usage is TRBJ1-2; D is unresolved. This CDR3 spans 14 amino acids. The germline V gene encodes CDR1 SGDLS and CDR2 YYNGEE. The ends were cut back, 0 bases at V and 6 bases at J, with 12 bases in the middle. CDR3 bases: TGTGCCAGCAGCGTAGACGGTTCTCCGAATGGCTACACCTTC. The encoded protein is CASSVDGSPNGYTF.

V is TRBV10-3 and J is TRBJ2-7; tentatively, D is TRBD1 (6 bases). The CDR3 consists of 14 residues. Per the germline V gene, CDR1 is ENHRY and CDR2 is SYGVKD. V lost 11 bases and J 1 base, leaving 18 bases between the germline ends. The CDR3 protein is CASRDTDSSYEQYF. In DNA, the CDR3 is TGTGCCTCCCGGGACACCGATTCATCCTACGAGCAGTACTTC.

The rearrangement links TRBV6-1 to TRBJ1-1; D is unclear. V shed 6 bases and J shed 2 bases, with 7 bases lying between them. This CDR3 has 12 residues. Germline V gene lookup returns CDR1 MNHNS and CDR2 SASEGT. CDR3 nucleotides: TGTGCCAGCAGCCCCGTTAACACTGAAGCTTTCTTT. Translation gives CASSPVNTEAFF.

V usage is TRBV28 and J usage is TRBJ1-2; 7 bases fit TRBD1. CDR3 length: 16 residues. Unmatched junction bases numbered 16, after V lost 5 bases and J lost 7 bases. Germline V gives CDR1 MDHEN, CDR2 SYDVKM. The CDR3 DNA sequence: TGTGCCAGCAGTCCAATACCGGGCAGGGGGACGGTTGGCTACACCTTC. Translation gives CASSPIPGRGTVGYTF.

The chain joins TRBV7-9 to TRBJ1-4; no firm D call. Germline V gives CDR1 SEHNR, CDR2 FQNEAQ (reference sequence). The CDR3 extends over 14 amino acids. The germline V and J ends were trimmed by 5 bases and 5 bases, with 12 bases remaining between them. CDR3 loop: CASSVGWENEKLFF. As DNA, the CDR3 is TGTGCCAGCAGCGTGGGGTGGGAGAATGAAAAACTGTTTTTT.

The J gene is TRBJ2-7, the V gene TRBV18, with 8 bases matching TRBD1. CDR1 and CDR2 (germline): KGHSH, LQKENI. V gave up 3 bases and J gave up 4 bases; unmatched junction bases: 5. This CDR3 comprises 14 residues. In DNA form, the CDR3 reads TGTGCCAGCTCACCCCGGACAGGGCCGTACGAGCAGTACTTC. Protein sequence: CASSPRTGPYEQYF.

In this sample, this clone turned up once. The chain links TRBV28 to TRBJ1-1; D is unresolved. The CDR3 is 14 amino acids. Germline CDR1 and CDR2: MDHEN and SYDVKM. V shed 5 bases and J shed 4 bases, with 14 bases lying between them. CDR3 DNA sequence: TGTGCCAGCAGTCGAGACAAGGCGATCACTGAAGCTTTCTTT. Protein: CASSRDKAITEAFF.